Each of the 26 T cell receptor beta chains below was sequenced from the same sample in a study of technical replicates of blood from four donors. TCRdb's table, derived via immunoSEQ multiplex PCR, lists solely in-frame clones and lacks some. The table records 95,000 to 100,000 clones, 96% of them present only once. Sequencing used T cells isolated from PBMCs. The receptors here all came from a human donor in good health.

The chain recombines TRBV7-3 with TRBJ1-2; the D gene is possibly TRBD1 (5 bases). The CDR3 spans 15 residues. Germline CDR1 is SGHTA and CDR2 is FQGTGA. V was cut by 4 bases and J by 7 bases, with 19 bases left in between. The CDR3 here is CASSSYRSGISGYTF. CDR3 DNA sequence: TGTGCCAGCAGCTCGTACAGGTCAGGGATTTCTGGCTACACCTTC.

CDR3 nucleotides: TGCAGCGCTACTAGCCCCCTAACCTCCTACGAGCAGTACTTC. Translating it yields CSATSPLTSYEQYF. The V call is TRBV29-1, the J call TRBJ2-7, with D perhaps TRBD2 (6 bases). Germline assignment: CDR1 SQVTM and CDR2 ANQGSEA. This CDR3 comprises 14 residues. The V end was cut by 7 bases, the J end by 0 bases, with 16 bases between.

The V and J genes are TRBV29-1 and TRBJ2-1; possible D gene TRBD2, 6 bases. This CDR3 region has 13 residues. V lost 2 bases and J 4 bases, leaving 9 bases between the germline ends. CDR1 is SQVTM and CDR2 is ANQGSEA in the germline V gene. The CDR3 reads CSVELRGYNEQFF. The CDR3 nucleotides read TGCAGCGTTGAACTGCGGGGTTACAATGAGCAGTTCTTC.

The chain uses TRBV7-2 and TRBJ2-5, with D unclear. CDR3 length: 13 residues. Germline V CDR1 and CDR2: SGHTA, FQGNSA. The V end was cut by 4 bases, the J end by 4 bases, with 10 bases between. The CDR3 nucleotides are TGTGCCAGCAGCTCCCCAGAGGCAGAGACCCAGTACTTC. It specifies CASSSPEAETQYF.

The chain links TRBV5-1 to TRBJ2-1; 14 nucleotides line up with TRBD2. CDR1 is SGHRS, CDR2 YFSETQ, per germline. The CDR3 has 17 amino acids. With 0 bases clipped from V and 9 bases from J, the junction kept 8 bases outside the gene matches. This CDR3 is CASSLGSTSGRASEQFF. CDR3 DNA: TGCGCCAGCAGCTTGGGGTCGACTAGCGGGAGGGCCTCTGAGCAGTTCTTC.

The J gene is TRBJ2-4, the V gene TRBV21-1; TRBD1, the table's D call, was not compared with the DNA. TRBV21-1 constitutes a pseudogene. This CDR3 region has 22 residues. CDR3 in DNA: TGTGCCAGCGACTGGAAAGTCGGACATACACAACCAAAGCGCCAAACCAAAAACATTCAGTACTTC. Its translation: CASDWKVGHTQPKRQTKNIQYF.

This CDR3 reads CASSLIGTGDYGYTF. As DNA, the CDR3 is TGTGCCAGCAGCTTGATAGGGACAGGGGACTATGGCTACACCTTC. The V call is TRBV5-6, the J call TRBJ1-2, with 10 bases matching TRBD1. Germline lookup yields CDR1 SGHDT and CDR2 YYEEEE. V lost 1 base and J lost 3; bases outside the gene matches: 3. CDR3 size: 15 residues.

Here the CDR3 DNA reads TGTGCCAGTAGTATACCCCGGGGTATCAATCAGCCCCAGCATTTT. This codes for CASSIPRGINQPQHF. The J gene is TRBJ1-5, the V gene TRBV19; D gene ambiguous. In germline, CDR1 is LNHDA, CDR2 SQIVND (reference sequence). With 2 bases removed from V and 3 bases from J, the gap between germline ends came to 11 bases. The CDR3 totals 15 residues.

As DNA, the CDR3 is TGTGCCAGCAGTTTCGGTAGCGCCCTTTACAATGAGCAGTTCTTC. It translates to CASSFGSALYNEQFF. The gene calls are TRBV28 and TRBJ2-1, with D maybe TRBD2 (5 bases). The V gene lost 3 bases and the J gene lost 4 bases, with 13 bases spanning the gap. In germline, CDR1 is MDHEN, CDR2 SYDVKM. The CDR3 is made up of 15 amino acids.

V usage is TRBV6-5 and J usage is TRBJ1-2; no definite D call. This CDR3 comprises 11 residues. CDR1 is MNHEY and CDR2 is SVGAGI in the germline V gene. The V and J ends lost 6 bases and 2 bases respectively, with 4 bases between them. The CDR3: CASSLNYGYTF. CDR3 nucleotides: TGTGCCAGCAGCCTAAACTATGGCTACACCTTC.

The CDR3 reads CASGQGVRPEAFF. The CDR3 bases are TGTGCCAGCGGACAGGGTGTGAGGCCTGAAGCTTTCTTT. The chain has TRBV14 and TRBJ1-1, with TRBD1 identical over 8 bases. V lost 8 bases and J lost 6; bases outside the gene matches: 8. The CDR3 runs to 13 residues. Germline lookup yields CDR1 SGHDN and CDR2 FVKESK.

The chain employs TRBV18 and TRBJ2-1; 11 bases match TRBD2. Germline CDR1 reads KGHSH; CDR2 reads LQKENI. This CDR3 has 16 residues. V shed 2 bases and J 6 bases; nucleotides not matched to a gene: 6. CDR3: CASSPASGTSGNEQFF. Written as DNA, the CDR3 is TGTGCCAGCTCACCAGCGTCCGGGACTAGCGGCAATGAGCAGTTCTTC.

The chain combines TRBV6-1 with TRBJ2-5; D remains unclear. V lost 4 bases and J 4 bases, leaving 4 bases between the germline ends. The length of the CDR3 is 11 residues. Germline loops: CDR1 MNHNS, CDR2 SASEGT. CDR3: CASSVAETQYF. CDR3 bases: TGTGCCAGCAGTGTGGCAGAGACCCAGTACTTC.

On this clone itself: Because the CDR3's place on the DNA is in doubt, the DNA is left out and the CDR3 is given as listed by TCRdb. This chain links TRBV19 with TRBJ1-5. In germline, CDR1 is LNHDA, CDR2 SQIVND (reference sequence). Inclusive of both ends, the CDR3 amounts to 16 amino acids. CDR3 sequence reads: CASSIGFGEGRQPQHF.

The chain is built from TRBV29-1 and TRBJ2-7, with D possibly matching TRBD1 (5 bases). Trimming pared 1 base from V and 6 bases from J, leaving 13 bases between. This CDR3 has 13 amino acids. CDR1 and CDR2 from the germline V gene are SQVTM and ANQGSEA. CDR3 bases: TGCAGCGTTGAAGGCCCCAGGGTAGGCGAGCAGTACTTC. Translated: CSVEGPRVGEQYF.

The gene calls are TRBV19 and TRBJ2-7, with D tentatively TRBD1 (5 bases). The CDR3 contains 15 residues. Trimming cost V 4 bases and J 0 bases, with 13 bases left between them. Germline CDR1 LNHDA, CDR2 SQIVND (reference sequence). CDR3 residues: CASSTQAYLSYEQYF. In nucleotides, the CDR3 is TGTGCCAGTAGTACACAGGCTTACCTCTCCTACGAGCAGTACTTC.

V and J are TRBV6-5 and TRBJ1-2; 8 bases are a match to TRBD1. The V gene end was trimmed by 6 bases and the J gene end by 4 bases; junction bases not matched to a gene: 10. Looked up from germline, CDR1 is MNHEY and CDR2 is SVGAGI. There are 15 residues in the CDR3. The CDR3 sequence is CASRLRAGQGYGYTF. The CDR3 nucleotides read TGTGCCAGCAGACTCAGAGCCGGACAGGGCTATGGCTACACCTTC.

V is TRBV11-3 and J is TRBJ2-7; a weak D match, TRBD1 (6 bases). This CDR3 contains 15 residues. V lost 8 bases and J 0 bases, leaving 17 bases between the germline ends. Germline loops: CDR1 SGHNT, CDR2 YENEEA. In DNA, the CDR3 is TGTGCCAGCCCAACCAACCCGGACAGCTCCTACGAGCAGTACTTC. It is translated as CASPTNPDSSYEQYF.

The chain links TRBV19 to TRBJ2-7, with 12 positions matching TRBD2. The ends lost 4 bases at V and 9 bases at J; junction bases unmatched: 10. Germline-derived CDR1 and CDR2 are LNHDA and SQIVND (reference sequence). This CDR3 comprises 15 residues. The CDR3 reads CASSREVTSGSAQYF. The CDR3 nucleotides read TGTGCCAGTAGTAGGGAGGTGACTAGCGGGAGTGCGCAGTACTTC.

The genes are TRBV6-1 and TRBJ1-5, with D unresolved. Between the trimmed V and J ends, which lost 6 bases and 5 bases, there was a span of 11 bases. The CDR3 contains 13 residues. In germline, CDR1 is MNHNS, CDR2 SASEGT. The CDR3: CASRSRDYQPQHF. The CDR3 DNA sequence: TGTGCCAGCAGATCCCGGGATTATCAGCCCCAGCATTTT.

This clone was counted a single time. The J gene is TRBJ1-1, the V gene TRBV15, with D unresolved. The CDR3 totals 15 residues. With 0 bases removed from V and 4 bases from J, the gap between germline ends came to 12 bases. CDR1 and CDR2 (germline): LNHNV, YYDKDF (reference sequence). Written as DNA, the CDR3 is TGTGCCACCAGCAGAGATCGGGGTGGCGGCACTGAAGCTTTCTTT. Encoded protein: CATSRDRGGGTEAFF.

In DNA form, the CDR3 reads TGTGCCAGCAGTGAAGGGAGGTACGGAATGAACACTGAAGCTTTCTTT. As protein: CASSEGRYGMNTEAFF. V gene TRBV25-1 combines with J gene TRBJ1-1; D uncertain. Germline CDR1 and CDR2: MGHDK and SYGVNS. CDR3 length: 16 residues. The V end was cut by 2 bases, the J end by 0 bases, with 13 bases between.

The chain joins TRBV10-3 to TRBJ1-5, with D unclear. The germline CDR1 and CDR2 sequences are ENHRY and SYGVKD. CDR3 length: 13 residues. Trimming took off 10 bases at V and 0 bases at J, with 10 bases between the two ends. The CDR3 is CASGPYSNQPQHF. CDR3 sequence (DNA): TGTGCCAGCGGGCCTTATAGCAATCAGCCCCAGCATTTT.

The V gene is TRBV18, the J gene TRBJ2-2; D gene ambiguous. Germline V gene sequence: CDR1 KGHSH, CDR2 LQKENI. V gave up 4 bases and J gave up 6 bases, with 3 bases separating them. This CDR3 has 11 residues. The chain's CDR3 is CASSLSGELFF. In DNA, the CDR3 is TGTGCCAGCTCACTATCCGGGGAGCTGTTTTTT. The full variable domain, with the rest looked up from reference TRBV18 and TRBJ2-2, is NAGVMQNPRHLVRRRGQEARLRCSPMKGHSHVYWYRQLPEEGLKFMVYLQKENIIDESGMPKERFSAEFPKEGPSILRIQQVVRGDSAAYFCASSLSGELFFGEGSRLTVL.

The chain combines TRBV6-1 with TRBJ1-1; possibly TRBD1 for D (6 bases). Deletions cut 5 bases from V and 11 bases from J, with 15 bases between. CDR1 and CDR2 (germline): MNHNS, SASEGT. CDR3 length: 12 amino acids. For the CDR3, the DNA is TGTGCCAGCAGTTTGACAGGTACCCTCGCTTTCTTT. Its protein product is CASSLTGTLAFF.

This clone was observed once. The chain uses TRBV7-9 and TRBJ1-2, with TRBD1 identical over 8 bases. Trimming took 3 bases from V and 8 from J; bases not matched to a gene: 17. The CDR3 covers 17 residues. Germline V gene sequence: CDR1 SEHNR, CDR2 FQNEAQ (reference sequence). In DNA form, the CDR3 reads TGTGCCAGCAGCTTGGATTCCTTCAGTGGACAGGGTAGGGGCTACACCTTC. Its protein is CASSLDSFSGQGRGYTF.